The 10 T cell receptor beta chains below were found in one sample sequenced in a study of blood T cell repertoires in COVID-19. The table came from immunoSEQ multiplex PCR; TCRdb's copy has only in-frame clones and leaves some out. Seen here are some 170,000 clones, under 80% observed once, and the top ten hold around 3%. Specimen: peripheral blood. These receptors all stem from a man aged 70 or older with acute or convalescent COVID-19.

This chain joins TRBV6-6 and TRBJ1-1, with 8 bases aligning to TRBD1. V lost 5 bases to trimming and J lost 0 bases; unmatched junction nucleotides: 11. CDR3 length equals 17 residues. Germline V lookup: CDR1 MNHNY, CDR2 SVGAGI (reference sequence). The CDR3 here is CASSLTGVPFLNTEAFF. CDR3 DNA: TGTGCCAGCAGTCTGACAGGGGTCCCATTTCTGAACACTGAAGCTTTCTTT.

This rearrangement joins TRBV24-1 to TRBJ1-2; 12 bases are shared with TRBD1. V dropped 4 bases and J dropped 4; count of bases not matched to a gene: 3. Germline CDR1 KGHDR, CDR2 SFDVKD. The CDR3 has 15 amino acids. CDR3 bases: TGTGCCACCAGTGAGGGACAGGGGGCTGTCTATGGCTACACCTTC. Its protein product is CATSEGQGAVYGYTF.

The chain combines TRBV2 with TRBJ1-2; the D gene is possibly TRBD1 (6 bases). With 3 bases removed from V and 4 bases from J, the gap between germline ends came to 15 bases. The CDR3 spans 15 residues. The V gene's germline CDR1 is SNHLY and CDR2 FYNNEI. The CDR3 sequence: CASSDGYRESYGYTF. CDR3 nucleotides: TGTGCCAGCAGTGACGGTTACAGGGAAAGCTATGGCTACACCTTC.

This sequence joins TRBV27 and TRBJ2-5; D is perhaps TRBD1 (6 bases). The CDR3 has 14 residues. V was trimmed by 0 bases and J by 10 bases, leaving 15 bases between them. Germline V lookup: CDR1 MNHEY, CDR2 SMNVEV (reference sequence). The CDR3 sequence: CASSLSGTIVIQYF. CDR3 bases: TGTGCCAGCAGTTTATCTGGGACAATCGTGATCCAGTACTTC.

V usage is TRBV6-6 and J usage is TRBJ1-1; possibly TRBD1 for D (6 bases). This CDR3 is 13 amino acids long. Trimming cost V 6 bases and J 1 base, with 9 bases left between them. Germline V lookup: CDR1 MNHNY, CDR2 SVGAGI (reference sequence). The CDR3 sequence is CASRQGPNTEAFF. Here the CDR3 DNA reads TGTGCCAGCAGACAGGGCCCGAACACTGAAGCTTTCTTT.

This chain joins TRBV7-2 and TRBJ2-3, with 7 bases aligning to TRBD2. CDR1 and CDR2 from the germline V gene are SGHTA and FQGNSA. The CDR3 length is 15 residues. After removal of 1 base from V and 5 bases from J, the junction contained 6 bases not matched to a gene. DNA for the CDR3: TGTGCCAGCAGCTTAGTTGCGGGAGCGGGAGATACGCAGTATTTT. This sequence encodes CASSLVAGAGDTQYF. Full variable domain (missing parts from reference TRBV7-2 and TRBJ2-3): GAGVSQSPSNKVTEKGKDVELRCDPISGHTALYWYRQSLGQGLEFLIYFQGNSAPDKSGLPSDRFSAERTGGSVSTLTIQRTQQEDSAVYLCASSLVAGAGDTQYFGPGTRLTVL.

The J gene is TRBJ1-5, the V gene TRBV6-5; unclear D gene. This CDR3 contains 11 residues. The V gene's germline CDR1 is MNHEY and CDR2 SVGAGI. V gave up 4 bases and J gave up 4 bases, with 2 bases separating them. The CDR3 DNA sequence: TGTGCCAGCAGTTTAAATCAGCCCCAGCATTTT. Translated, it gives CASSLNQPQHF.

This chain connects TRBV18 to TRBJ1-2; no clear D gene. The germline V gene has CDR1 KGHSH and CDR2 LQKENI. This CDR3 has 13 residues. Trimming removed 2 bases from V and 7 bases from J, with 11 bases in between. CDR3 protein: CASSPERVSGYTF. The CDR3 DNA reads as TGTGCCAGCTCACCAGAGAGGGTCTCTGGCTACACCTTC.

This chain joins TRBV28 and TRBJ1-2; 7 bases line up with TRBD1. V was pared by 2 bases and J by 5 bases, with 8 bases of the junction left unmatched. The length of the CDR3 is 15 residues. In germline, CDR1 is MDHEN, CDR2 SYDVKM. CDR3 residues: CASSLGQDRLYGYTF. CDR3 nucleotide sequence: TGTGCCAGCAGTTTAGGACAGGACAGGCTTTATGGCTACACCTTC.

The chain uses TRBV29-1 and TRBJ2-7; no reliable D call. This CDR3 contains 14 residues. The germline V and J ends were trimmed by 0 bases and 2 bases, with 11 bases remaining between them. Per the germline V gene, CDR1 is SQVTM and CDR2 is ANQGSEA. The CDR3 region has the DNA TGCAGCGTTGAAGATCTGCGGTCTCCCTACGAGCAGTACTTC. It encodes CSVEDLRSPYEQYF.